These 27 T cell receptor beta chains originate from one sample sequenced in a study of breast tumors, draining lymph nodes, adjacent tissues. TCRdb analysed the multiplex PCR reads with MiXCR anew, one entry per CDR3 protein. This sample carries 120,000 to 150,000 distinct CDR3 sequences, around a third of them seen once, and the ten largest clones take approximately 2.3%. Breast cancer patients provided tissue from their axillary draining lymph nodes. Sample: axillary lymph node tissue. These receptors were taken from a female donor with breast cancer. Some clones in this sample may be carry-over from other donors' samples.

The rearrangement joins TRBV6-6 to TRBJ1-1; 7 bases map to TRBD1. The CDR3 has 11 amino acids. V lost 10 bases, J lost 1 base, and 0 bases stayed unmatched. Germline V gene data show CDR1 as MNHNY and CDR2 as SVGAGI (reference sequence). The CDR3 sequence: CANRGNTEAFF. For the CDR3, the DNA is TGTGCCAACAGGGGGAACACTGAAGCTTTCTTT.

Many counts were recorded for this clonotype. This chain uses TRBV20-1 with TRBJ1-2; possibly TRBD1 for D (5 bases). Trimming cost V 1 base and J 7 bases, with 13 bases left between them. The CDR3 length is 13 residues. Germline-derived CDR1 and CDR2 are DFQATT and SNEGSKA (reference sequence). This CDR3 is CSARVEGYAGYTF. The CDR3 region has the DNA TGCAGTGCTAGAGTTGAGGGGTATGCTGGCTACACCTTC.

V usage is TRBV19 and J usage is TRBJ1-1; 12 bases map to TRBD1. Germline CDR1 LNHDA, CDR2 SQIVND (reference sequence). V trimming: 6 bases; J trimming: 5 bases; junction bases outside the gene matches: 4. The CDR3 has 14 amino acids. CDR3 loop: CASRGQGAPTEAFF. In DNA form, the CDR3 reads TGTGCCAGTAGGGGACAGGGGGCGCCTACTGAAGCTTTCTTT.

This clonotype was seen at least ten times. The chain couples TRBV19 to TRBJ1-6, with a tentative D call TRBD1 (6 bases). The germline CDR1 and CDR2 sequences are LNHDA and SQIVND (reference sequence). The germline V and J ends were trimmed by 5 bases and 8 bases, with 13 bases remaining between them. The CDR3 length is 14 residues. CDR3 loop: CASSQQGLDSPLHF. The CDR3, as DNA: TGTGCCAGTAGTCAACAGGGATTGGATTCACCCCTCCACTTT.

This chain joins TRBV7-2 and TRBJ1-1, with D perhaps matching TRBD1 (6 bases). V was cut by 6 bases and J by 5 bases, with 16 bases left in between. Per germline, CDR1 SGHTA and CDR2 FQGNSA. The CDR3 contains 14 residues. The CDR3 reads CASRTGIDRTEAFF. In nucleotides, the CDR3 is TGTGCCAGCAGAACAGGGATCGATCGGACTGAAGCTTTCTTT.

This clonotype was counted many times. V gene TRBV7-3 combines with J gene TRBJ2-3, with D unresolved. Trimming removed 5 bases from V and 5 bases from J, with 20 bases in between. There are 16 residues in the CDR3. The germline CDR1 and CDR2 sequences are SGHTA and FQGTGA. This CDR3 is CASSHSVGFGEDTQYF. CDR3 DNA sequence: TGTGCCAGCAGCCACTCAGTGGGCTTTGGCGAAGATACGCAGTATTTT.

This clonotype has at least ten counts. V gene TRBV2 combines with J gene TRBJ1-2; 7 nucleotides align to TRBD1. There are 13 residues in the CDR3. The ends lost 6 bases at V and 5 bases at J; junction bases unmatched: 6. The V gene's germline CDR1 is SNHLY and CDR2 FYNNEI. The CDR3 loop reads CASRRQGTYGYTF. DNA of the CDR3: TGTGCCAGCAGACGACAGGGAACTTATGGCTACACCTTC. The complete variable domain, with remaining parts taken from reference TRBV2 and TRBJ1-2, reads EPEVTQTPSHQVTQMGQEVILRCVPISNHLYFYWYRQILGQKVEFLVSFYNNEISEKSEIFDDQFSVERPDGSNFTLKIRSTKLEDSAMYFCASRRQGTYGYTFGSGTRLTVV.

Notes on this clonotype: This CDR3 fails to terminate in the conserved phenylalanine or tryptophan, so it likely reflects a read error. Because the CDR3's place on the DNA is in doubt, the DNA is left out and the CDR3 is given as listed by TCRdb. The chain links TRBV25-1 to TRBJ2-7; the D call in the table, TRBD1, was not verified against the DNA. The CDR3 is 8 amino acids in total, end residues counted. Germline CDR1 MGHDK, CDR2 SYGVNS. CDR3 region: CASSVSGG.

There are many counts of this clonotype. V and J are TRBV12-3 or TRBV12-4 and TRBJ1-2; D may be TRBD1 (5 bases). With 8 bases removed from V and 3 bases from J, the gap between germline ends came to 10 bases. The CDR3 has 12 residues. CDR3 sequence reads: CASRTGDYGYTF. In nucleotides, the CDR3 is TGTGCCAGCCGTACAGGCGACTATGGCTACACCTTC.

Details on this clonotype: This may be a read error: a much more frequent sequence differs by one nucleotide. The chain uses TRBV7-9 and TRBJ1-2; D perhaps matches TRBD1 (5 bases). The CDR3 spans 15 residues. Germline CDR1 SEHNR, CDR2 FQNEAQ (reference sequence). CDR3 sequence: CASSLAWGIGYGYPF. The CDR3, as DNA: TGTGCCAGCAGCTTAGCGTGGGGGATCGGGTATGGCTACCCCTTC.

This clonotype was detected many times. The V call is TRBV5-8, the J call TRBJ1-6, with 8 bases lining up with TRBD1. Germline lookup yields CDR1 SGHTS and CDR2 YDEGEE. This CDR3 region has 16 residues. The ends lost 5 bases at V and 7 bases at J; junction bases unmatched: 11. CDR3 bases: TGTGCCAGCAGTAAGGACAGGGCCTCTCGGAATTCACCCCTCCACTTT. It is translated as CASSKDRASRNSPLHF.

The genes are TRBV18 and TRBJ2-5; D is ambiguous. The germline CDR1 and CDR2 sequences are KGHSH and LQKENI. The CDR3 extends over 13 amino acids. V was pared by 0 bases and J by 5 bases, with 7 bases between. CDR3 DNA sequence: TGTGCCAGCTCACCACCGGGTAACGAGACCCAGTACTTC. It specifies CASSPPGNETQYF.

The rearrangement links TRBV20-1 to TRBJ2-1; TRBD2 aligns across 13 bases. With 3 bases clipped from V and 4 bases from J, the junction kept 3 bases outside the gene matches. The germline CDR1 and CDR2 sequences are DFQATT and SNEGSKA (reference sequence). This CDR3 contains 15 residues. CDR3 loop: CSARGLAGTYNEQFF. CDR3 DNA: TGCAGTGCTAGGGGACTAGCGGGGACTTACAATGAGCAGTTCTTC.

This clonotype was counted many times. V is TRBV11-2 and J is TRBJ1-4, with 7 bases identical to TRBD1. V lost 4 bases and J lost 4; bases outside the gene matches: 3. Germline CDR1 is SGHAT and CDR2 is FQNNGV. CDR3 length equals 14 residues. Here the CDR3 reads CASSSGQFNEKLFF. The CDR3 DNA follows: TGTGCCAGCAGCTCGGGACAGTTTAATGAAAAACTGTTTTTT.

This clonotype showed up many times. The V gene is TRBV6-6, the J gene TRBJ2-2; 8 nucleotides match TRBD2. Trimming at V came to 5 bases and at J to 7 bases, leaving 9 bases not matched to a gene. The CDR3 is 15 residues long. CDR1 and CDR2 from the germline V gene are MNHNY and SVGAGI (reference sequence). The CDR3: CASSPSGGAIGELFF. The DNA of the CDR3 is TGTGCCAGCAGTCCCTCCGGGGGGGCTATCGGGGAGCTGTTTTTT.

The genes are TRBV5-1 and TRBJ2-4; either TRBD1 or TRBD2 may fit D (6 bases each). Germline CDR1 is SGHRS and CDR2 is YFSETQ. CDR3 length equals 15 residues. The V end was cut by 1 base, the J end by 7 bases, with 15 bases between. The CDR3: CASSLSSGANNIQYF. CDR3 coding DNA: TGCGCCAGCAGCTTGTCATCGGGGGCAAACAACATTCAGTACTTC.

About this clonotype itself: A much larger clone differs from this one at a single base, so this may be a read error. This sequence joins TRBV6-6 and TRBJ2-3; weak D call: TRBD2 (5 bases). The CDR3 runs to 14 residues. Germline V CDR1 and CDR2: MNHNY, SVGAGI (reference sequence). The CDR3: CASSHSGSTDTQCF. The CDR3 DNA reads TGTGCCAGCAGTCACTCGGGAAGCACAGATACGCAGTGTTTT.

The J gene is TRBJ1-4, the V gene TRBV11-2; D gene uncertain. This CDR3 spans 15 amino acids. CDR1 is SGHAT, CDR2 FQNNGV, per germline. The V and J ends lost 6 bases and 4 bases respectively, with 15 bases between them. The CDR3 nucleotides are TGTGCCAGCAGGGGAATTGGACCCTATAATGAAAAACTGTTTTTT. This translates into CASRGIGPYNEKLFF. Using reference TRBV11-2 and TRBJ1-4 for the parts outside the CDR3, the full variable domain is EAGVAQSPRYKIIEKRQSVAFWCNPISGHATLYWYQQILGQGPKLLIQFQNNGVVDDSQLPKDRFSAERLKGVDSTLKIQPAKLEDSAVYLCASRGIGPYNEKLFFGSGTQLSVL.

This clonotype showed up many times. A much larger clone lies a single base off, so this may be a read error. The V gene is TRBV7-7, the J gene TRBJ2-2, with 13 bases matching TRBD2. The CDR3 covers 19 residues. The germline CDR1 and CDR2 sequences are SSHAT and FNYEAQ (reference sequence). The CDR3 spells CASSLWGQGTSGNPGELFF. CDR3 nucleotide sequence: TGTGCTAGCAGCTTATGGGGCCAGGGGACTAGCGGGAACCCCGGGGAGCTGTTTTTT.

The chain links TRBV7-2 to TRBJ2-3; a weak D match, TRBD2 (5 bases). The CDR3 loop spans 15 amino acids. The ends were cut back, 6 bases at V and 3 bases at J, with 16 bases in the middle. Germline loops: CDR1 SGHTA, CDR2 FQGNSA. The CDR3 region is CASSPIQSGTDTQYF. CDR3 in DNA: TGTGCCAGCAGTCCTATTCAGTCGGGGACAGATACGCAGTATTTT.

Ten or more counts support this clonotype. This sequence joins TRBV20-1 and TRBJ1-5; D perhaps matches TRBD1 (5 bases). V dropped 6 bases and J dropped 7 bases, with 10 bases sitting between them. Germline V CDR1 and CDR2: DFQATT, SNEGSKA (reference sequence). The CDR3 contains 11 residues. The CDR3 sequence: CSAIQGQPQHF. DNA of the CDR3: TGCAGTGCCATTCAGGGCCAGCCCCAGCATTTT.

CDR3 coding DNA: TGTGCCAGCAGGGGTGCGCCAGGGAATAACGAGCAGTACTTC. Its protein product is CASRGAPGNNEQYF. The J gene is TRBJ2-7, the V gene TRBV28, with D maybe TRBD1 (5 bases). Trimming removed 6 bases from V and 5 bases from J, with 17 bases in between. The CDR3 extends over 14 amino acids. Germline V CDR1 and CDR2: MDHEN, SYDVKM.

This clonotype was seen many times. The chain joins TRBV19 to TRBJ1-4; no reliable D call. Germline-derived CDR1 and CDR2 are LNHDA and SQIVND (reference sequence). CDR3 length equals 17 residues. V lost 2 bases, J lost 5 bases, and 18 bases lay in between. The chain's CDR3 is CASSIRALPLGNEKLFF. CDR3 bases: TGTGCCAGTAGTATACGGGCTTTGCCCCTCGGAAATGAAAAACTGTTTTTT.

This clonotype was picked up one time. The V and J genes are TRBV20-1 and TRBJ2-1, with TRBD2 matching over 10 bases. Per germline, CDR1 DFQATT and CDR2 SNEGSKA (reference sequence). The CDR3 runs 15 residues. The trim removed 1 base at V and 4 bases at J, leaving 4 bases unmatched. CDR3 coding DNA: TGCAGTGCTAGAGTGGCTAGCGGGGGTTACAATGAGCAGTTCTTC. Translated: CSARVASGGYNEQFF.

This clonotype was found many times. This may come from a read error, since a much larger clone is one base off. This CDR3 is missing its conserved last phenylalanine or tryptophan, likely due to a read error. This sequence joins TRBV7-9 and TRBJ2-5; TRBD2 is a possible D gene (5 bases). Germline lookup yields CDR1 SEHNR and CDR2 FQNEAQ (reference sequence). CDR3 length: 14 amino acids. Between the trimmed V and J ends, which lost 2 bases and 2 bases, there was a span of 9 bases. The CDR3 nucleotides are TGTGCCAGCAGCTTAATGGGGAGTCAAGAGACCCAGTACCTC. Amino acid sequence: CASSLMGSQETQYL.

V is TRBV7-9 and J is TRBJ2-4, with TRBD2 as a possible D gene (6 bases). With 6 bases removed from V and 6 bases from J, the gap between germline ends came to 15 bases. The CDR3 sequence is 14 residues long. Germline CDR1 is SEHNR and CDR2 is FQNEAQ (reference sequence). The CDR3 nucleotides are TGTGCCAGCAGTATAGGGGAGGTGCGAAACATTCAGTACTTC. It translates to CASSIGEVRNIQYF.

This clonotype was seen at least ten times. The chain has TRBV28 and TRBJ2-3; D unresolved. The CDR3 sequence is 15 residues long. From germline, CDR1 is MDHEN and CDR2 SYDVKM. Trimming pared 3 bases from V and 3 bases from J, leaving 13 bases between. CDR3 amino acids: CASSLPNPSTDTQYF. CDR3 nucleotides: TGTGCCAGCAGTTTGCCCAACCCCTCAACAGATACGCAGTATTTT.